This T cell receptor beta chain was sequenced for a study of T cell repertoires in cytomegalovirus infection. Study background: Matching HLA type and CMV infection were both indicated by public TCR beta signatures.

CDR1 and CDR2 (germline): SGHDN, FVKESK. The CDR3 is made up of 17 amino acids. Trimming pared 4 bases from V and 3 bases from J, leaving 21 bases between. Study results and limitations: There were HLA-C-restricted CMV-specific TCR beta clonotypes dominating the ex vivo response. There were carriers of CMV plus the relevant HLA, and cumulative public TCR beta family frequency identified them.

TCRdb itself ran the reads through MiXCR, one entry per CDR3 protein. This table holds around 130,000 distinct CDR3 sequences, roughly 9% found once. For this clonotype: Its antigen remains unidentified.

Material for sequencing was PBMCs. This receptor was identified in a human donor in good health (CMV status not recorded). Some clones in this sample may be carry-over from other donors' samples. The chain joins TRBV14 to TRBJ1-1; D call uncertain. The CDR3 is CASSRENTRTEDTEAFF. The CDR3 nucleotides read TGTGCCAGCAGCCGAGAGAATACTAGGACGGAGGACACTGAAGCTTTCTTT.